The source of this TCR beta chain is a study of spatial heterogeneity in lung cancer. By frequency in the sample, this clonotype is medium-sized. As yet, its antigen is unknown. Time point of the sample: sample taken at primary tumor resection. The germline V and J ends were trimmed by 5 bases and 0 bases, with 7 bases remaining between them. The CDR3 consists of 13 residues. Per germline, CDR1 SGHTA and CDR2 FQGTGA. From the 5' RACE reads, TCRdb called clonotypes with MiXCR, one entry per CDR3 protein. The sample consists of some 7,000 distinct CDR3 sequences, around 3.4% of them appearing once. Broader study findings: Mutation tallies in tumors tracked expanded intratumoral alpha and beta TCR counts.

The TCR sequence derives from a male donor with early-stage non-small cell lung cancer. Sequenced material: lung tumor tissue, taken at surgery. The chain couples TRBV7-3 to TRBJ1-1; D is perhaps TRBD1 (5 bases). The CDR3 region has the DNA TGTGCCAGCAGCCAGGGAGTGAACACTGAAGCTTTCTTT. Translating it yields CASSQGVNTEAFF. Using reference TRBV7-3 and TRBJ1-1 for the parts outside the CDR3, the full variable domain is GAGVSQTPSNKVTEKGKYVELRCDPISGHTALYWYRQSLGQGPEFLIYFQGTGAADDSGLPNDRFFAVRPEGSVSTLKIQRTERGDSAVYLCASSQGVNTEAFFGQGTRLTVV.